A single sample is the source of the 3 T cell receptor beta chains below, sequenced in a study of blood T cells in healthy people across ages. Using a J-beta primer mix together with a sample-barcoded 5' primer, a second PCR was run for roughly 6 to 12 cycles. TCRdb redid the calling of the 5' RACE reads with MiXCR, one entry per CDR3 protein. The sample yields about 1.1 million distinct CDR3 sequences, about two fifths seen once. The sample was blood. The receptors here all came from a young man in good health.

J is TRBJ1-1 and V is TRBV10-3; 8 nucleotides agree with TRBD1. The CDR3 has 16 residues. V shed 1 base, J shed 1 base, and the junction held 5 bases outside the gene matches. CDR1 is ENHRY and CDR2 is SYGVKD in the germline V gene. CDR3 bases: TGTGCCATCAGTGAGTTAGGACAGGGAGGGAACACTGAAGCTTTCTTT. Translation: CAISELGQGGNTEAFF.

This clonotype has at least ten counts. The rearrangement uses TRBV29-1 and TRBJ1-5; maybe TRBD1 (6 bases). V was shortened by 6 bases and J by 5 bases, with 11 bases between the two germline ends. This CDR3 is built from 12 residues. Looked up from germline, CDR1 is SQVTM and CDR2 is ANQGSEA. CDR3 sequence: CSVGQRDQPQHF. The CDR3, as DNA: TGCAGCGTAGGACAGCGGGATCAGCCCCAGCATTTT.

CDR3 sequence (DNA): TGCAGTGCCATGCGTGCGGGGGGCTATGGCTACACCTTC. This sequence encodes CSAMRAGGYGYTF. The chain has TRBV20-1 and TRBJ1-2, with TRBD1 as a possible D gene (5 bases). V was shortened by 6 bases and J by 4 bases, with 15 bases between the two germline ends. The CDR3 runs to 13 residues. CDR1 and CDR2 (germline): DFQATT, SNEGSKA (reference sequence).